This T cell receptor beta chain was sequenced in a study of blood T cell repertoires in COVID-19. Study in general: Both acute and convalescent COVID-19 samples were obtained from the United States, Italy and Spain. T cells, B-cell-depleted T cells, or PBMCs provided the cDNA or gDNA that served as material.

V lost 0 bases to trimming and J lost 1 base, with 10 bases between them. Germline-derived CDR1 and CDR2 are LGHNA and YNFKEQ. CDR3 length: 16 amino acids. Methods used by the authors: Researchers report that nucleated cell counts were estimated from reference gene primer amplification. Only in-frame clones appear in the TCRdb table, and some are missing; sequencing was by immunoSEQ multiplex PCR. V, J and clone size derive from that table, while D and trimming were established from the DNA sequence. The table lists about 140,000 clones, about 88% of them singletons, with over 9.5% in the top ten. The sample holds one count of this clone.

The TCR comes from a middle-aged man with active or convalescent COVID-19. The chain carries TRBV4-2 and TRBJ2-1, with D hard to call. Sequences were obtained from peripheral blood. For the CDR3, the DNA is TGTGCCAGCAGCCAAGATACCACCGGGTCCTACAATGAGCAGTTCTTC. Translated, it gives CASSQDTTGSYNEQFF.